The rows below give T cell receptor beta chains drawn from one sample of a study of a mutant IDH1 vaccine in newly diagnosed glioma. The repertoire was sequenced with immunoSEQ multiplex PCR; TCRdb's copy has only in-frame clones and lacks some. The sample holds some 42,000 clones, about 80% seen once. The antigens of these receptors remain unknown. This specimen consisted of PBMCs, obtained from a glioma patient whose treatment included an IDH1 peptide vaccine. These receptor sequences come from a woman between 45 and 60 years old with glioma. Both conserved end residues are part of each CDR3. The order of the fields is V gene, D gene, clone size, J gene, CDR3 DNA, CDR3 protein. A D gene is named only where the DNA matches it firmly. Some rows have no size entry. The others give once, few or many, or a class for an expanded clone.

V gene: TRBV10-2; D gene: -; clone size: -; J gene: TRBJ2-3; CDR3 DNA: TGCGCCAGCAGTGAGTTGGCGGGCCGGACAGATACGCAGTATTTT; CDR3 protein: CASSELAGRTDTQYF
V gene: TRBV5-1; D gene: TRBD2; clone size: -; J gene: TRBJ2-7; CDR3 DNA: TGCGCCAGCAGCTTGGGGGTAGCGGGGGGTCGTGGCTACGAGCAGTACTTC; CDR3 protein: CASSLGVAGGRGYEQYF
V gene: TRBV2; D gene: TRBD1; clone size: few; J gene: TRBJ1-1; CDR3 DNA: TGTGCCAGCAAGAAGGGACAGAAAAACACTGAAGCTTTCTTT; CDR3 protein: CASKKGQKNTEAFF
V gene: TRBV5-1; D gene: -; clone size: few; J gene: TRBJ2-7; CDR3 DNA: TGCGCCAGCAGCTCCCCTTGGCGGGGGCCCCCGATTTACTACGAGCAGTACTTC; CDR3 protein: CASSSPWRGPPIYYEQYF
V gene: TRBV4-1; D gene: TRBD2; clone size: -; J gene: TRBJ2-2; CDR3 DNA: TGCGCCAGCAGCCACCCCCGGGGGGGACGGAACACCGGGGAGCTGTTTTTT; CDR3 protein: CASSHPRGGRNTGELFF
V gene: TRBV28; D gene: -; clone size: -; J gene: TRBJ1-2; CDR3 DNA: TGTGCCAGCAGCGAAATGGGGGGGAATGGCTACACCTTC; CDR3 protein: CASSEMGGNGYTF
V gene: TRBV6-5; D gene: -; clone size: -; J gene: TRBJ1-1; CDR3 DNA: TGTGCCAGCAGTTACTCCGGGGGGCGAGAGACTGAAGCTTTCTTT; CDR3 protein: CASSYSGGRETEAFF
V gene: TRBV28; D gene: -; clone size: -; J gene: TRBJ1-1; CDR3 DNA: TGTGCCAGCTTGGACAGAATGAACACTGAAGCTTTCTTT; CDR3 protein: CASLDRMNTEAFF
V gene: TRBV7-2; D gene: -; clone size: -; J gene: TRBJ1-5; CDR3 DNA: TGTGCCAGCAGCGTACAAGGGGGTAATCAGCCCCAGCATTTT; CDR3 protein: CASSVQGGNQPQHF
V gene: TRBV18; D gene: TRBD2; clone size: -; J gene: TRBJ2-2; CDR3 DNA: TGTGCCAGCTCACCAAGAGCGGGGGGCCGCACCGGGGAGCTGTTTTTT; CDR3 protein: CASSPRAGGRTGELFF
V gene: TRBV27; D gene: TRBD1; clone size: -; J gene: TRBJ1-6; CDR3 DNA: TGTGCCAGCAGAGAGGGACAGGGTTCACCCCTCCACTTT; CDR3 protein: CASREGQGSPLHF
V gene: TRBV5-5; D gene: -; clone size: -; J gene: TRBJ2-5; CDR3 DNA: TGTGCCAGCAGCTTGGAATTCGGACCGCCCGAACGAGAGACCCAGTACTTC; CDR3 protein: CASSLEFGPPERETQYF
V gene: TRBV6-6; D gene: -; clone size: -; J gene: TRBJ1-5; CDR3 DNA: TGTGCCAGCAGTTACGGACGGGTCAATCAGCCCCAGCATTTT; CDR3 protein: CASSYGRVNQPQHF
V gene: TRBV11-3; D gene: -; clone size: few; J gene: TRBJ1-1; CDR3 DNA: TGTGCCAGCAGCTTAGGGTTGACGGGGAACACTGAAGCTTTCTTT; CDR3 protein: CASSLGLTGNTEAFF
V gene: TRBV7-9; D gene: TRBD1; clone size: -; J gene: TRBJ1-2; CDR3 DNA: TGTGCCAGCAGCTTAGCGGTGGGACAGGGCGGCGGCTACACCTTC; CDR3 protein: CASSLAVGQGGGYTF
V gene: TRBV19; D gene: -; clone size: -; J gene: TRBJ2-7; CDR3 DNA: TGTGCCAGTTCAGGGGGGGGCCGCCGAGGGGAGCAGTACTTC; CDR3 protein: CASSGGGRRGEQYF
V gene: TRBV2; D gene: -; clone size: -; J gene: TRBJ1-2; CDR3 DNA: TGTGCCAGCAGTGAATGGGACACCGATGGCTACACCTTC; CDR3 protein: CASSEWDTDGYTF
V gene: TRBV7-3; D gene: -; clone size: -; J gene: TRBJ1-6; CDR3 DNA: TGTGCCAGCAGCTTAATGTGGGATTCACCCCTCCACTTT; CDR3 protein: CASSLMWDSPLHF
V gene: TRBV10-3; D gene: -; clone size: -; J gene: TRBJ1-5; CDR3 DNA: TGTGCCATCAGTGAGGACAGACCCGATCAGCCCCAGCATTTT; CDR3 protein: CAISEDRPDQPQHF
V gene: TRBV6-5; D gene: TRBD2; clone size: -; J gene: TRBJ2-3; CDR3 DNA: TGTGCCAGCAAAGGCGGGGGAAGAGATACGCAGTATTTT; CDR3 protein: CASKGGGRDTQYF
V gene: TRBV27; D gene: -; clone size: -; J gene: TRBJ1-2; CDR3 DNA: TGTGCCAGCAGTTTAAACAGGCCTCCTCTTAACTATGGCTACACCTTC; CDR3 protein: CASSLNRPPLNYGYTF
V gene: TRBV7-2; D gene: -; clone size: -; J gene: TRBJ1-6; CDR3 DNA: TGTGCCAGCAGCTTGTTTAGGGGGGCGGATTCACCCCTCCACTTT; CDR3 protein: CASSLFRGADSPLHF
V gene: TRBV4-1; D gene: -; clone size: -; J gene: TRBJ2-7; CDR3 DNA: TGCGCCAGCAGCCAAGAAGACAGCTCCTACGAGCAGTACTTC; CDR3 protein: CASSQEDSSYEQYF
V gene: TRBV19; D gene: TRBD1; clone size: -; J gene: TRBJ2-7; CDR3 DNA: TGTGCCAGTAGTATCGCGGGGCTCGTGACAGGGGGGGTCTACGAGCAGTACTTC; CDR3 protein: CASSIAGLVTGGVYEQYF
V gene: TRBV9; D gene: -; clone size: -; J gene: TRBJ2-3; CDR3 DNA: TGTGCCAGCAGCACCTTGGCGGGGGCCACAGATACGCAGTATTTT; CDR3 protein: CASSTLAGATDTQYF
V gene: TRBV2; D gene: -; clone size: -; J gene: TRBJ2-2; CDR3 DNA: TGTGCCAGCAGTGAAGAGACAGCGAACACCGGGGAGCTGTTTTTT; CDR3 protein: CASSEETANTGELFF
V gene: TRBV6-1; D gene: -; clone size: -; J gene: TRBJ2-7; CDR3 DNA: TGTGCCAGCAGTGCGAGCGGATACTACGAGCAGTACTTC; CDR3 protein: CASSASGYYEQYF
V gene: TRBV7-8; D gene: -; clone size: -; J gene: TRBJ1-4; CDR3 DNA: TGTGCCAGCAGCTTAGAACCAGTTCAAAAACTGTTTTTT; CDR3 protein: CASSLEPVQKLFF
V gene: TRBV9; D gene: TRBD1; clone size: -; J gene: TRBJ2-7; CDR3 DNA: TGTGCCAGCAGCGTAAACGGACAGGCGACCTACGAGCAGTACTTC; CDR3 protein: CASSVNGQATYEQYF